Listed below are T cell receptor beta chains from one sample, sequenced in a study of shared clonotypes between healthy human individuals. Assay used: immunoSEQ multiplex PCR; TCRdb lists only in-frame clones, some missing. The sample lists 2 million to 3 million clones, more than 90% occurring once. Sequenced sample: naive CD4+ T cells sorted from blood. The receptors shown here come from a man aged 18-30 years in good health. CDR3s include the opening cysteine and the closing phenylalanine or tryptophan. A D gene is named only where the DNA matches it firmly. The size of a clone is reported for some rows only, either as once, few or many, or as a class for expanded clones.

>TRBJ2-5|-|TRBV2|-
TGTGCCAGCAGTGCGCAGGGGACAGAGACCCAGTACTTC
CASSAQGTETQYF
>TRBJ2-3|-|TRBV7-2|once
TGTGCCAGCAGCTCAGATGGACGCACAGATACGCAGTATTTT
CASSSDGRTDTQYF
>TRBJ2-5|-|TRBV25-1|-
TGTGCCAGCAGTGATCGTAAGTTCGGAGAGACCCAGTACTTC
CASSDRKFGETQYF
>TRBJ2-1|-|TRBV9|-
TGTGCCAGCAGCGGAAAAGACGGGCGGTTCTTC
CASSGKDGRFF
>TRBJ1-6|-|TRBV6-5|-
TGTGCCAGCAGTTACTCCACAGGGTCGGAATCACCCCTCCACTTT
CASSYSTGSESPLHF
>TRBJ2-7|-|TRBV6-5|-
TGTGCCAGCAGTCGCCGGGACTCCCCTACGCAGCAGTACTTC
CASSRRDSPTQQYF
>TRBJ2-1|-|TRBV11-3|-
TGTGCCAGCAGCCCGGGGCGGCGGGAACCCTACAATGAGCAGTTCTTC
CASSPGRREPYNEQFF
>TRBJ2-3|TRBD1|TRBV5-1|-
TGCGCCAGCAGCTGGGACAGGGAAGATACGCAGTATTTT
CASSWDREDTQYF
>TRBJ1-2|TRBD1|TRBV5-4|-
TGTGCCAGCAGCCCTGACAGGGGGGGTGGTGGCTACACCTTC
CASSPDRGGGGYTF
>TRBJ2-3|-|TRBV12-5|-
TGTGCTAGTGGTTTGGGGTCGCGGGGAGTATTGAATACGCAGTATTTT
CASGLGSRGVLNTQYF
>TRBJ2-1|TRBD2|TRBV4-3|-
TGCGCCAGCAGCGCGGGAGGGAACTACAATGAGCAGTTCTTC
CASSAGGNYNEQFF
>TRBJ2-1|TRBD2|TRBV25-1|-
TGTGCCAGCAGTGTAGCGGGAGGCGCATACAATGGGCAGTTCTTC
CASSVAGGAYNGQFF
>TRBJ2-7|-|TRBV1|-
TGCACCAGCAGCCAAGGGTCGGGGGGACACCTAGCCTACGAGCAGTACTTC
CTSSQGSGGHLAYEQYF
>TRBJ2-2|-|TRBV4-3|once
TGCGCCAGCAGCCAAGGACAAGGACCGAACACCGGGGAGCTGTTTTTT
CASSQGQGPNTGELFF
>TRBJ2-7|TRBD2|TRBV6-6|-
TGTGCCAGCGGACTAGCGGGCGCCTACGAGCAGTACTTC
CASGLAGAYEQYF
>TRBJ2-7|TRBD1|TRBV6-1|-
TGTGCCAGCAGTGAACAGACAGGGCCTTACGAGCAGTACTTC
CASSEQTGPYEQYF
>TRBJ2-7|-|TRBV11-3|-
TGTGCCAGCAGCTTAGAGCCGGGCTACGAGCAGTACTTC
CASSLEPGYEQYF
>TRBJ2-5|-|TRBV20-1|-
TGCAGTGCCGCAGGGGACGAGACCCAGTACTTC
CSAAGDETQYF
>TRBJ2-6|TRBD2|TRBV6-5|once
TGTGCCAGCAGTCGGGGGGGGCTTGGGGCCAACGTCCTGACTTTC
CASSRGGLGANVLTF
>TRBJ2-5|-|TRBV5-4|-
TGTGCCAGCAGCTTACTAGCAGGGGAGACCCAGTACTTC
CASSLLAGETQYF
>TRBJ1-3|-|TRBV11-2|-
TGTGCCAACAGCCGGGACACCATATATTTT
CANSRDTIYF
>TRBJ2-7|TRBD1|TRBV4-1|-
TGCGCCAGCAGCCAAACGGGACAGGGACAAAACGAGCAGTACTTC
CASSQTGQGQNEQYF
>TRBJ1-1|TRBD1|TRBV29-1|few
TGCAGCGGGGAGCAGGGGGCAGCTTTCTTT
CSGEQGAAFF
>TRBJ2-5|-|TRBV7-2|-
TGTGCCAGCAGCACTCACGGACTGCCCCAAGAGACCCAGTACTTC
CASSTHGLPQETQYF
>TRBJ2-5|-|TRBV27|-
TGTGCCAGCAGTCCATCCTTTTGGGAGACCCAGTACTTC
CASSPSFWETQYF
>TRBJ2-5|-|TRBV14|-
TGTGCCAGCAGCCTAAATTTTGGGGCCCAAGAGACCCAGTACTTC
CASSLNFGAQETQYF
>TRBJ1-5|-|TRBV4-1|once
TGCGCCAGCAGCCAAGACGGATTCAGCAATCAGCCCCAGCATTTT
CASSQDGFSNQPQHF
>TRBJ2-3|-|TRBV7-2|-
TGTGCCAGCAGTCGAGAGCCCAGCACAGATACGCAGTATTTT
CASSREPSTDTQYF
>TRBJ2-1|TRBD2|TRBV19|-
TGTGCCAGTAGTATAGGGAGCGGGAGGGCCCACGAGCAGTTCTTC
CASSIGSGRAHEQFF
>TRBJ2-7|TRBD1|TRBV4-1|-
TGCGCCAGCAGCCACGTAACAGGGGGGTCTCCCTACGAGCAGTACTTC
CASSHVTGGSPYEQYF
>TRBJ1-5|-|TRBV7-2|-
TGTGCCAGCAGCTTAGATAGTAGTTATCAGCCCCAGCATTTT
CASSLDSSYQPQHF
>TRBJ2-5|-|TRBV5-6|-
TGTGCCAGCAGCTTATCGGCAGGGGATCACCAGTACTTC
CASSLSAGDHQYF
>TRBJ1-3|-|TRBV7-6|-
TGTGCCAGCAGCTTATCAGGGCCCGGAAACACCATATATTTT
CASSLSGPGNTIYF
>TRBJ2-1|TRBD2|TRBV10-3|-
TGTGCCATCAGTGAGGGCGGGAGCAACAATGAGCAGTTCTTC
CAISEGGSNNEQFF
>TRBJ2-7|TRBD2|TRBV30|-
TGTGCCTGGAGTGAAAGCGGGAGTCCGTACTTC
CAWSESGSPYF
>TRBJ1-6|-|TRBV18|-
TGTGCCAGCTCACCAGAGGAAAGGCGTAATTCACCCCTCCACTTT
CASSPEERRNSPLHF
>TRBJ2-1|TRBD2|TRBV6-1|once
TGTGCCAGCAGTGAAGCTAAGGGTAGCGGGAGGCACAATGAGCAGTTCTTC
CASSEAKGSGRHNEQFF
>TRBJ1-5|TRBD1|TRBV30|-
TGTGCCTGGGGCTACCGGGACAGGGGGAATCAGCCCCAGCATTTT
CAWGYRDRGNQPQHF
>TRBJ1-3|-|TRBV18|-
TGTGCCAGCTCACCAAATTCAGGTTCTGGAAACACCATATATTTT
CASSPNSGSGNTIYF
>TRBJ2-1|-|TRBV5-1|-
TGCGCCAGCAGCTATAGCGGCCAATCCTCCTACAATGAGCAGTTCTTC
CASSYSGQSSYNEQFF
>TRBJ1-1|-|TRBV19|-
TGTGCCAGTAGTCCGCGGGAGGGTGGCACTGAAGCTTTCTTT
CASSPREGGTEAFF
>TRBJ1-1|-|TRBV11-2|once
TGTGCCAGCAGCTTACAACCGGGCCTACTCACTGAAGCTTTCTTT
CASSLQPGLLTEAFF
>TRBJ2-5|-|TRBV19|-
TGTGCCACCCGAGGGGCAGGGGTCGGTGAGACCCAGTACTTC
CATRGAGVGETQYF
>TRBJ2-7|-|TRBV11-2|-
TGTGCCAGCAGCTCCCAGGGGACGGTCAGCTCCTACGAGCAGTACTTC
CASSSQGTVSSYEQYF
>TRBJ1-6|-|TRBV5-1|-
TGCGCCAGCAGCTTGGGGTCCTCGGGGCCTAATTCACCCCTCCACTTT
CASSLGSSGPNSPLHF